This is a list of T cell receptor beta chains from one sample in a study of radiotherapy plus CTLA-4 blockade in lung cancer. Assay: immunoSEQ multiplex PCR; the TCRdb copy retains only in-frame clones and omits some. The sample contains approximately 97,000 clones, 83% of which appear only once. The sequencing used peripheral blood, collected from a patient treated with radiotherapy plus ipilimumab. These receptors were obtained from a human donor with non-small cell lung cancer who had stable disease on radiotherapy plus ipilimumab. Both conserved end residues are part of each CDR3. The order of the fields is V gene, clone size, J gene, D gene, CDR3 length, CDR3 protein, CDR3 DNA. The D gene is left open where the match is weak. A row's size may be missing; if present it is once, few, many or a size class.

>TRBV7-8|-|TRBJ2-7|-|16
CASSTLVGTGIYEQYF
TGTGCCAGCAGCACTCTCGTCGGTACGGGGATCTACGAGCAGTACTTC
>TRBV7-8|-|TRBJ2-7|TRBD1|15
CASSPWTGGSYEQYF
TGTGCCAGCAGCCCGTGGACAGGAGGTTCCTACGAGCAGTACTTC
>TRBV6-5|-|TRBJ2-7|-|12
CASSYFNSQQYF
TGTGCCAGCAGTTACTTCAACAGCCAACAGTACTTC
>TRBV19|-|TRBJ2-1|-|11
CASRFRHEQFF
TGTGCCAGTAGGTTCCGGCATGAGCAGTTCTTC
>TRBV10-1|-|TRBJ1-1|-|15
CASSKELRGMAEAFF
TGCGCCAGCAGTAAGGAATTACGGGGAATGGCTGAAGCTTTCTTT
>TRBV4-2|-|TRBJ1-6|-|14
CASSQVSEDAPLHF
TGTGCCAGCAGCCAAGTTTCGGAGGACGCACCCCTCCACTTT
>TRBV2|-|TRBJ1-5|TRBD1|16
CASRIVDRGSNQPQHF
TGTGCCAGCAGAATTGTGGACAGGGGAAGCAATCAGCCCCAGCATTTT
>TRBV5-1|-|TRBJ1-1|TRBD1|16
CASSLGTGGMNTEAFF
TGCGCCAGCAGCTTGGGGACAGGGGGGATGAACACTGAAGCTTTCTTT
>TRBV6-5|-|TRBJ1-6|-|15
CASRNLRANNSPLHF
TGTGCCAGCAGGAACCTCAGGGCTAATAATTCACCCCTCCACTTT
>TRBV27|-|TRBJ2-1|-|17
CASSLLASGTTGNEQFF
TGTGCCAGCAGTTTATTAGCGTCCGGGACAACGGGCAATGAGCAGTTCTTC
>TRBV27|-|TRBJ2-6|-|13
CASSFPDRDVLTF
TGTGCCAGCAGTTTCCCCGATAGGGACGTCCTGACTTTC
>TRBV19|-|TRBJ2-5|-|13
CASSILGSETQYF
TGTGCCAGTAGTATCCTAGGTTCAGAGACCCAGTACTTC
>TRBV11-3|-|TRBJ2-2|TRBD2|15
CASSLTSGSKGELFF
TGTGCCAGCAGCCTTACTAGCGGGAGTAAGGGGGAGCTGTTTTTT
>TRBV18|-|TRBJ1-2|TRBD1|18
CASSPSILGQGANYGYTF
TGTGCCAGCTCACCTTCTATCCTTGGGCAGGGGGCGAACTATGGCTACACCTTC
>TRBV7-2|-|TRBJ2-1|TRBD1|17
CASSVRPDRASYNEQFF
TGTGCCAGCAGCGTACGTCCGGACAGGGCCTCCTACAATGAGCAGTTCTTC
>TRBV19|-|TRBJ2-7|-|15
CASSIGQRKDYEQYF
TGTGCCAGTAGTATAGGACAGAGAAAAGACTACGAGCAGTACTTC
>TRBV28|-|TRBJ1-1|TRBD1|15
CASGPGTGVSVDAFF
TGTGCCAGCGGCCCCGGGACAGGGGTGTCGGTAGATGCTTTCTTT
>TRBV7-8|-|TRBJ2-1|TRBD2|17
CASSRRTSGRTNGEQFF
TGTGCCAGCAGCCGTCGGACTAGCGGGAGGACGAACGGAGAGCAGTTCTTC
>TRBV9|once|TRBJ2-1|TRBD1|16
CASSTGHRGAYNEQFF
TGTGCCAGCAGCACAGGTCACAGGGGGGCCTACAATGAGCAGTTCTTC
>TRBV11-2|few|TRBJ1-1|-|15
CASSTLGERNTEAFF
TGTGCCAGCAGCACCCTGGGGGAAAGGAACACTGAAGCTTTCTTT
>TRBV28|-|TRBJ1-5|TRBD1|17
CASSLRTGGWPNQPQHF
TGTGCCAGCAGTCTGCGGACAGGGGGGTGGCCCAATCAGCCCCAGCATTTT
>TRBV6-1|-|TRBJ2-1|TRBD2|16
CASSESAGGGYNEQFF
TGTGCCAGCAGTGAATCCGCGGGGGGCGGATACAATGAGCAGTTCTTC
>TRBV30|-|TRBJ1-3|TRBD1|14
CAWSPGQGLNTIYF
TGTGCCTGGAGCCCGGGACAGGGCCTGAACACCATATATTTT
>TRBV11-2|-|TRBJ1-4|-|14
CASSRSGGNEKLFF
TGTGCCAGCAGCCGATCTGGGGGGAATGAAAAACTGTTTTTT
>TRBV5-4|-|TRBJ2-2|-|14
CASSLVSRAGELFF
TGTGCCAGCAGCTTGGTTTCCAGGGCCGGGGAGCTGTTTTTT
>TRBV27|-|TRBJ2-3|-|15
CASNSRGRETDTQYF
TGTGCCAGCAACTCTAGGGGGCGGGAGACAGATACGCAGTATTTT
>TRBV5-8|-|TRBJ1-2|TRBD1|13
CASSLDRVGGYTF
TGTGCCAGCAGCCTGGACAGGGTCGGTGGCTACACCTTC
>TRBV4-2|once|TRBJ2-5|TRBD1|15
CASSQAQDREETQYF
TGTGCCAGCAGCCAGGCACAGGACAGGGAAGAGACCCAGTACTTC
>TRBV5-1|-|TRBJ1-6|-|15
CASTLGNRENSPLHF
TGCGCCAGCACGCTAGGAAACAGGGAAAATTCACCCCTCCACTTT
>TRBV7-8|-|TRBJ2-5|-|14
CASSSQSGMETQYF
TGTGCCAGCAGCTCCCAGTCGGGGATGGAGACCCAGTACTTC
>TRBV19|-|TRBJ1-1|TRBD1|18
CASSPGTGPHPQNTEAFF
TGTGCCAGTTCCCCCGGGACAGGACCACATCCACAGAACACTGAAGCTTTCTTT
>TRBV29-1|few|TRBJ2-1|-|13
CSVEIGGNNEQFF
TGCAGCGTTGAGATAGGGGGTAACAATGAGCAGTTCTTC
>TRBV28|-|TRBJ1-2|-|16
CASSTPYLTVVDGYTF
TGTGCCAGCAGCACCCCATACCTAACAGTCGTAGATGGCTACACCTTC
>TRBV5-4|few|TRBJ1-3|TRBD1|16
CASSLGGQAGSNTIYF
TGTGCCAGCAGCTTGGGAGGACAGGCTGGAAGCAACACCATATATTTT
>TRBV6-5|-|TRBJ1-2|TRBD1|15
CASRRNRQGSHGYTF
TGTGCCAGCAGGCGAAACCGACAGGGTTCGCATGGCTACACCTTC
>TRBV7-9|-|TRBJ1-1|-|12
CASNDPVEHAFF
TGTGCCAGCAACGATCCCGTGGAGCATGCTTTCTTT
>TRBV12-5|-|TRBJ2-1|-|12
CASQGGYNEQFF
TGTGCCTCCCAGGGGGGGTACAATGAGCAGTTCTTC
>TRBV18|few|TRBJ2-7|TRBD2|14
CASSLWREAYEQYF
TGTGCCAGCTCACTCTGGCGGGAGGCCTACGAGCAGTACTTC
>TRBV29-1|-|TRBJ1-1|-|14
CSVGTSGLDTEAFF
TGCAGCGTGGGGACAAGTGGGCTAGACACTGAAGCTTTCTTT
>TRBV2|-|TRBJ2-3|-|12
CASSWGLDTQYF
TGTGCCAGCAGTTGGGGGTTAGATACGCAGTATTTT
>TRBV9|-|TRBJ2-3|-|15
CASSFARVSTDTQYF
TGTGCCAGCAGCTTCGCACGGGTGAGCACAGATACGCAGTATTTT
>TRBV14|few|TRBJ1-3|-|15
CASSQEWVSGNTIYF
TGTGCCAGCAGCCAAGAGTGGGTCTCTGGAAACACCATATATTTT
>TRBV10-2|-|TRBJ2-7|TRBD1|16
CASRDHSGQGIHEQYF
TGCGCCAGCAGGGACCATTCGGGACAGGGTATCCACGAGCAGTACTTC
>TRBV5-6|few|TRBJ2-7|TRBD1|13
CASSLGQNHEQYF
TGTGCCAGCAGCCTGGGACAGAACCACGAGCAGTACTTC
>TRBV5-1|-|TRBJ2-3|-|16
CASSGGPSGATDTQYF
TGCGCCAGCAGCGGGGGACCTTCGGGCGCCACAGATACGCAGTATTTT
>TRBV7-2|-|TRBJ2-1|TRBD2|12
CASSRTSNEQFF
TGTGCCAGCAGCAGGACTAGCAATGAGCAGTTCTTC
>TRBV7-3|-|TRBJ2-1|TRBD2|16
CASSPSGGAAYNEQFF
TGTGCCAGCAGCCCCAGCGGGGGGGCCGCCTACAATGAGCAGTTCTTC
>TRBV30|-|TRBJ2-1|-|11
CACSAVSEQFF
TGTGCCTGTTCGGCCGTTAGTGAGCAGTTCTTC
>TRBV11-2|-|TRBJ1-3|-|14
CASSLSRSGNTIYF
TGTGCCAGCAGCTTAAGCCGCTCTGGAAACACCATATATTTT
>TRBV28|-|TRBJ1-6|-|15
CASSFPGPRNSPLHF
TGTGCCAGCAGTTTCCCAGGGCCGCGGAATTCACCCCTCCACTTT
>TRBV5-1|-|TRBJ1-4|-|16
CASSLAGRATNEKLFF
TGCGCCAGCAGCTTGGCCGGGAGGGCTACTAATGAAAAACTGTTTTTT
>TRBV11-2|-|TRBJ1-4|-|12
CASSPGPLKLFF
TGTGCCAGCAGCCCCGGGCCCCTGAAACTGTTTTTT
>TRBV18|-|TRBJ2-4|-|12
CASSPIEAGLYF
TGTGCCAGCTCACCAATCGAGGCAGGGCTGTACTTC